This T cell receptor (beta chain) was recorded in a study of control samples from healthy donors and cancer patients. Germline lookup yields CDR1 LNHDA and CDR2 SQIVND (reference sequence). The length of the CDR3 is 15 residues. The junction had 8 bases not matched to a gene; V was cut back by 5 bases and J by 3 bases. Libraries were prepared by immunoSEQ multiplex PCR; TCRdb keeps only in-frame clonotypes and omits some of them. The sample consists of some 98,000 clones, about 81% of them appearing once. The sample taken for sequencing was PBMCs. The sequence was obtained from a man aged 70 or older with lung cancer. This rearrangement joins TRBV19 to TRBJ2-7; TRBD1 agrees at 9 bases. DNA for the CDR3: TGTGCCAGTAGTCAACGTCCGACAGGGGGCTACGAGCAGTACTTC. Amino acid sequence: CASSQRPTGGYEQYF. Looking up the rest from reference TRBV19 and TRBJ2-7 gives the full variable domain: DGGITQSPKYLFRKEGQNVTLSCEQNLNHDAMYWYRQDPGQGLRLIYYSQIVNDFQKGDIAEGYSVSREKKESFPLTVTSAQKNPTAFYLCASSQRPTGGYEQYFGPGTRLTVT.